A selection of T cell receptor beta chains follows, all from one sample in a study of cytomegalovirus exposure and HLA in healthy donors. Profiled with immunoSEQ multiplex PCR; TCRdb holds only in-frame clones, not every one. This table has 100,000 to 150,000 clones, approximately 17% appearing once. Material for sequencing was PBMCs. The receptors shown here come from a female donor in good health and CMV-seropositive. Each CDR3 is given with its conserved first and last residue. A D gene is named only where the DNA matches it firmly. Clone size is shown for a subset of rows, as once, few, many or a class of expanded clone.

J: TRBJ2-7; size: .; D: .; V: TRBV19; CDR3: CASSMGSPDEQYF; DNA: TGTGCCAGTAGTATGGGGAGTCCGGATGAGCAGTACTTC
J: TRBJ2-7; size: few; D: TRBD1; V: TRBV19; CDR3: CASSFGTGAYEQYF; DNA: TGTGCCAGTAGTTTTGGGACAGGGGCCTACGAGCAGTACTTC
J: TRBJ2-3; size: .; D: TRBD2; V: TRBV5-8; CDR3: CASSIWTSGGLDTQYF; DNA: TGTGCCAGCAGCATTTGGACTAGCGGGGGATTAGATACGCAGTATTTT
J: TRBJ2-7; size: .; D: TRBD1; V: TRBV7-7; CDR3: CASSRTGVDEQYF; DNA: TGTGCTAGCAGCCGGACAGGGGTCGACGAGCAGTACTTC
J: TRBJ2-1; size: .; D: .; V: TRBV11-2; CDR3: CASSLSVSSAYNEQFF; DNA: TGTGCCAGCAGCTTAAGTGTGTCTAGCGCATACAATGAGCAGTTCTTC
J: TRBJ2-7; size: few; D: .; V: TRBV9; CDR3: CASSVGQAAYEQYF; DNA: TGTGCCAGCAGCGTAGGACAGGCAGCCTACGAGCAGTACTTC
J: TRBJ2-2; size: few; D: TRBD2; V: TRBV4-2; CDR3: CASSLGLAWKNTGELFF; DNA: TGTGCCAGCAGCCTCGGACTAGCGTGGAAGAACACCGGGGAGCTGTTTTTT
J: TRBJ1-2; size: .; D: TRBD1; V: TRBV9; CDR3: CASSVGQGYYGYTF; DNA: TGTGCCAGCAGCGTAGGACAGGGGTACTATGGCTACACCTTC
J: TRBJ2-2; size: few; D: TRBD2; V: TRBV7-2; CDR3: CASSTRAGLGTGELFF; DNA: TGTGCCAGCAGCACCCGAGCGGGGCTGGGTACCGGGGAGCTGTTTTTT
J: TRBJ2-1; size: .; D: TRBD2; V: TRBV28; CDR3: CASRRAGGSSYNEQFF; DNA: TGTGCCAGCAGGCGCGCCGGCGGGAGCTCCTACAATGAGCAGTTCTTC
J: TRBJ2-1; size: few; D: TRBD1; V: TRBV6-1; CDR3: CASSELGGRHVYEQFF; DNA: TGTGCCAGCAGTGAATTAGGGGGCCGCCACGTTTATGAGCAGTTCTTC
J: TRBJ2-5; size: .; D: .; V: TRBV29-1; CDR3: CSVEGQGKETQYF; DNA: TGCAGCGTTGAGGGTCAGGGAAAAGAGACCCAGTACTTC
J: TRBJ2-3; size: .; D: .; V: TRBV5-1; CDR3: CASSLASGGRGTDTQYF; DNA: TGCGCCAGCAGCTTGGCCTCGGGCGGTAGGGGGACAGATACGCAGTATTTT
J: TRBJ1-5; size: .; D: .; V: TRBV14; CDR3: CASSQDLGRPQHF; DNA: TGTGCCAGCAGCCAAGATCTGGGGCGGCCCCAGCATTTT
J: TRBJ2-7; size: .; D: TRBD1; V: TRBV7-9; CDR3: CASSSRDRGAPQLYEQYF; DNA: TGTGCCAGCAGCTCCAGGGACAGGGGCGCCCCCCAACTCTACGAGCAGTACTTC
J: TRBJ2-1; size: few; D: TRBD1; V: TRBV7-2; CDR3: CASSFDRDSYNEQFF; DNA: TGTGCCAGCAGCTTCGACAGGGACTCCTACAATGAGCAGTTCTTC
J: TRBJ2-3; size: few; D: TRBD1; V: TRBV6-4; CDR3: CASSEMTGPTDTQYF; DNA: TGTGCCAGCAGTGAAATGACAGGGCCCACAGATACGCAGTATTTT
J: TRBJ2-5; size: few; D: TRBD1; V: TRBV7-9; CDR3: CASSLILQGSQYF; DNA: TGTGCCAGCAGCCTAATACTACAGGGGTCCCAGTACTTC
J: TRBJ2-3; size: few; D: .; V: TRBV29-1; CDR3: CSVAEALRQGADTQYF; DNA: TGCAGCGTTGCAGAGGCTCTCCGACAAGGGGCAGATACGCAGTATTTT
J: TRBJ2-7; size: few; D: TRBD2; V: TRBV5-1; CDR3: CASSLGLAGGVSYEQYF; DNA: TGCGCCAGCAGCTTAGGACTAGCGGGGGGCGTCTCCTACGAGCAGTACTTC
J: TRBJ1-4; size: .; D: .; V: TRBV27; CDR3: CASSFIGATNEKLFF; DNA: TGTGCCAGCAGTTTCATAGGGGCAACTAATGAAAAACTGTTTTTT
J: TRBJ2-1; size: few; D: TRBD2; V: TRBV5-4; CDR3: CASSLGSGGYEQFF; DNA: TGTGCCAGCAGCTTGGGGAGCGGGGGCTATGAGCAGTTCTTC
J: TRBJ1-2; size: once; D: TRBD1; V: TRBV27; CDR3: CASSTGGVGYTF; DNA: TGTGCCAGCAGTACAGGGGGCGTGGGCTACACCTTC
J: TRBJ2-1; size: .; D: TRBD2; V: TRBV4-2; CDR3: CASSQEVEREGNEQFF; DNA: TGTGCCAGCAGCCAAGAGGTCGAGCGGGAGGGGAATGAGCAGTTCTTC
J: TRBJ1-4; size: .; D: .; V: TRBV14; CDR3: CASSQGYFYEKLFF; DNA: TGTGCCAGCAGCCAAGGGTACTTCTACGAAAAACTGTTTTTT
J: TRBJ1-1; size: few; D: .; V: TRBV7-9; CDR3: CASSLDSVTEAFF; DNA: TGTGCCAGCAGCTTAGATTCAGTCACTGAAGCTTTCTTT
J: TRBJ1-1; size: few; D: TRBD1; V: TRBV4-3; CDR3: CASSQGQGLNTEAFF; DNA: TGCGCCAGCAGCCAAGGACAGGGGTTGAACACTGAAGCTTTCTTT
J: TRBJ2-7; size: few; D: TRBD2; V: TRBV2; CDR3: CASELAGVGAGEQYF; DNA: TGTGCCAGCGAGCTAGCGGGAGTGGGAGCGGGAGAGCAGTACTTC
J: TRBJ1-2; size: .; D: TRBD1; V: TRBV5-1; CDR3: CASSRTGGDGYTF; DNA: TGCGCCAGCAGCCGGACAGGGGGGGATGGCTACACCTTC
J: TRBJ2-3; size: few; D: .; V: TRBV6-5; CDR3: CASRPGGTDTQYF; DNA: TGTGCCAGCAGGCCGGGGGGCACAGATACGCAGTATTTT
J: TRBJ1-1; size: few; D: TRBD1; V: TRBV30; CDR3: CAWSWDRITEAFF; DNA: TGTGCCTGGAGTTGGGACAGGATAACTGAAGCTTTCTTT
J: TRBJ1-1; size: .; D: .; V: TRBV10-3; CDR3: CAISENVREAFF; DNA: TGTGCCATCAGTGAGAACGTCAGAGAAGCTTTCTTT
J: TRBJ1-5; size: few; D: TRBD1; V: TRBV9; CDR3: CASGHGQGQQPQHF; DNA: TGTGCCAGCGGCCACGGACAGGGCCAACAGCCCCAGCATTTT
J: TRBJ1-5; size: once; D: .; V: TRBV18; CDR3: CASSPQGFSNQPQHF; DNA: TGTGCCAGCTCACCCCAGGGATTTAGCAATCAGCCCCAGCATTTT
J: TRBJ1-1; size: few; D: TRBD1; V: TRBV15; CDR3: CATTRTGTGGDGAFF; DNA: TGTGCCACCACTCGGACCGGGACAGGAGGTGACGGGGCTTTCTTT
J: TRBJ2-5; size: .; D: TRBD2; V: TRBV28; CDR3: CASLHTGTSGNQETQYF; DNA: TGTGCCAGCCTGCACACCGGGACTAGCGGGAACCAAGAGACCCAGTACTTC
J: TRBJ2-1; size: few; D: TRBD2; V: TRBV7-3; CDR3: CASGVSGRADEQFF; DNA: TGTGCCAGCGGGGTTAGCGGGAGGGCCGATGAGCAGTTCTTC